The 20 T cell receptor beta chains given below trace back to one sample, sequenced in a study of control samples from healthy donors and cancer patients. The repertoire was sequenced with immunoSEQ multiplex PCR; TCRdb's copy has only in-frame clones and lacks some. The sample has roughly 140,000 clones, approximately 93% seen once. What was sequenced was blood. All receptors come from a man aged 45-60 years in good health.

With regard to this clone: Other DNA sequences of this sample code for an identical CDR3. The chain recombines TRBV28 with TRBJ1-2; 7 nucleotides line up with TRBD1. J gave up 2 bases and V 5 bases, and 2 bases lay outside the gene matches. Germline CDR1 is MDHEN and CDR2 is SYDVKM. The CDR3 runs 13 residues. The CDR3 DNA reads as TGTGCCAGCAGTCCACAGGGGAACTATGGCTACACCTTC. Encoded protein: CASSPQGNYGYTF.

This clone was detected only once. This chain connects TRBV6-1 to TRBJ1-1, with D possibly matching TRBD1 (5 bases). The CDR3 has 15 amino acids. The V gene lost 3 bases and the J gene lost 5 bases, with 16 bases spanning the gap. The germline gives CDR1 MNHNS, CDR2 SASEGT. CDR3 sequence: CASSEGGEGRTEAFF. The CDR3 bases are TGTGCCAGCAGTGAGGGGGGAGAGGGTAGAACTGAAGCTTTCTTT.

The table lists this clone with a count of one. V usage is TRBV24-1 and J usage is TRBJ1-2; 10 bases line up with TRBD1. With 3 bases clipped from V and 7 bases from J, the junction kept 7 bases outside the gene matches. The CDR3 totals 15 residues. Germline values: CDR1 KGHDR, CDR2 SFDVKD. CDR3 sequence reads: CATSDPGQGRGGYTF. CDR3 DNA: TGTGCCACCAGTGATCCGGGACAGGGGAGAGGTGGCTACACCTTC.

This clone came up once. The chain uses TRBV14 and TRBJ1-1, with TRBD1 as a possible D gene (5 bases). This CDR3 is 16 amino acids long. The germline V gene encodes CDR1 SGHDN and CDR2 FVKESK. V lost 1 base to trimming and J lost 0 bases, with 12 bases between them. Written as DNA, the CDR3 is TGTGCCAGCAGCCAAGGCTATAGGGGCATGAACACTGAAGCTTTCTTT. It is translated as CASSQGYRGMNTEAFF. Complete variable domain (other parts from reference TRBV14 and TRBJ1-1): EAGVTQFPSHSVIEKGQTVTLRCDPISGHDNLYWYRRVMGKEIKFLLHFVKESKQDESGMPNNRFLAERTGGTYSTLKVQPAELEDSGVYFCASSQGYRGMNTEAFFGQGTRLTVV.

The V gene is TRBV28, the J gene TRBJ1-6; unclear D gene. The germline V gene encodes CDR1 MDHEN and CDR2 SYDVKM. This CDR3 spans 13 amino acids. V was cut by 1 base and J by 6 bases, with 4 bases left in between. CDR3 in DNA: TGTGCCAGCAGTTTATTAACTAATTCACCCCTCCACTTT. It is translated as CASSLLTNSPLHF.

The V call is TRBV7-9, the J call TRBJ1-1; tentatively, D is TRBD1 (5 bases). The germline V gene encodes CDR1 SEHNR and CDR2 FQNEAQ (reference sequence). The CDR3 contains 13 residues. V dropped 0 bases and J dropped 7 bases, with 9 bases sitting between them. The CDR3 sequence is CASSLAGTFEAFF. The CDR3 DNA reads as TGTGCCAGCAGCTTAGCTGGGACTTTTGAAGCTTTCTTT.

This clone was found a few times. The CDR3 protein is CASSSFRGLGTDTQYF. CDR3 DNA: TGTGCCAGCAGCTCGTTCAGGGGGCTAGGCACAGATACGCAGTATTTT. The chain employs TRBV21-1 and TRBJ2-3; the table gives TRBD1 as D, unverified against the DNA. TRBV21-1 is reported as a pseudogene. This CDR3 is 16 amino acids long.

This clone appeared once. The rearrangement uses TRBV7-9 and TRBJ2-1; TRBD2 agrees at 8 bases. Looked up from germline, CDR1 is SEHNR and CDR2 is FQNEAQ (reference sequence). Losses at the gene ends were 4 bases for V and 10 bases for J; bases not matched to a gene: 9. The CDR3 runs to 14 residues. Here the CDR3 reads CASSSPGLAREQFF. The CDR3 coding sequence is TGTGCCAGCAGCTCGCCCGGACTAGCACGCGAGCAGTTCTTC.

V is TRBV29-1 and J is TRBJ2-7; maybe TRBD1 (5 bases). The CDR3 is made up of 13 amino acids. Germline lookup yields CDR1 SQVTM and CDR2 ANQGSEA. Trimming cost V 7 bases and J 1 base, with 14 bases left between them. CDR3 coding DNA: TGCAGCGGTATGGACAAGGCGTCCTACGAGCAGTACTTC. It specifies CSGMDKASYEQYF.

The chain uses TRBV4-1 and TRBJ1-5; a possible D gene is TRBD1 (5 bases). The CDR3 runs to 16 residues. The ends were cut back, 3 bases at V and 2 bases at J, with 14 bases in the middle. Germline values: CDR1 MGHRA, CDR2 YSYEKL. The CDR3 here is CASSQEGRAGNQPQHF. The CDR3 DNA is TGCGCCAGCAGCCAGGAGGGCAGGGCGGGCAATCAGCCCCAGCATTTT.

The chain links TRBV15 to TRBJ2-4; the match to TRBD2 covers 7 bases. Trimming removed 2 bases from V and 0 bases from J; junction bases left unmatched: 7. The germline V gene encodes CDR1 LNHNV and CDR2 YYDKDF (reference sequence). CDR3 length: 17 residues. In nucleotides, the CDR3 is TGTGCCACCAGCAGATTAACTAGCGCCCTAGCCAAAAACATTCAGTACTTC. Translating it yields CATSRLTSALAKNIQYF.

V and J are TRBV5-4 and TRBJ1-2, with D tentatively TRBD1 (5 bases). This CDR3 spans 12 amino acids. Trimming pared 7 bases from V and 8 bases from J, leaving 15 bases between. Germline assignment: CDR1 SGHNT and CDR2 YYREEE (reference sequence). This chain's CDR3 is CASGRASGGYTF. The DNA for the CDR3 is TGTGCCAGCGGCAGGGCGTCTGGGGGCTACACCTTC.

Here the CDR3 DNA reads TGTGCCAGCAGTGAAGAAGGCGCGTGGCGGATCACCTACGAGCAGTACTTC. Its protein product is CASSEEGAWRITYEQYF. V is TRBV2 and J is TRBJ2-7; no clear D. The CDR3 contains 17 residues. Germline CDR1 and CDR2: SNHLY and FYNNEI. The V and J ends lost 1 base and 2 bases respectively, with 18 bases between them.

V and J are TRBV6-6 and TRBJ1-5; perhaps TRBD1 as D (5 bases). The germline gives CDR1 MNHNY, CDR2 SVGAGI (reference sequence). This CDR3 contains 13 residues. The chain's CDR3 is CGIGGGITQPQHF. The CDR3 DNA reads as TGTGGCATTGGGGGGGGAATCACCCAGCCCCAGCATTTT.

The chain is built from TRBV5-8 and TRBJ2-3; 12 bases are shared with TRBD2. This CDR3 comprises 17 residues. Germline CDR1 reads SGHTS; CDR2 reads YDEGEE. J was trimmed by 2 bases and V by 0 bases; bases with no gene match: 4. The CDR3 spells CASSLGGLAGNTDTQYF. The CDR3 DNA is TGTGCCAGCAGCTTGGGAGGACTAGCGGGGAACACAGATACGCAGTATTTT.

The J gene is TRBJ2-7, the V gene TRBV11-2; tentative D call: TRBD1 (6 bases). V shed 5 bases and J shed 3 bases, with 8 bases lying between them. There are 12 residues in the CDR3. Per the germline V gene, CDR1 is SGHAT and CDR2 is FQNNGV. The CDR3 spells CASSEQGYEQYF. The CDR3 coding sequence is TGTGCCAGCAGCGAACAGGGCTACGAGCAGTACTTC.

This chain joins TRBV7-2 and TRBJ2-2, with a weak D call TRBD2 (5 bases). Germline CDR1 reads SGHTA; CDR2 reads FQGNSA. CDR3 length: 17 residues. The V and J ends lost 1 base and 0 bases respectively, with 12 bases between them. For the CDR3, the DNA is TGTGCCAGCAGCTTAGGAGGGCATGTCGCGAACACCGGGGAGCTGTTTTTT. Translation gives CASSLGGHVANTGELFF. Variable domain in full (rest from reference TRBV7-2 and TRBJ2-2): GAGVSQSPSNKVTEKGKDVELRCDPISGHTALYWYRQSLGQGLEFLIYFQGNSAPDKSGLPSDRFSAERTGGSVSTLTIQRTQQEDSAVYLCASSLGGHVANTGELFFGEGSRLTVL.

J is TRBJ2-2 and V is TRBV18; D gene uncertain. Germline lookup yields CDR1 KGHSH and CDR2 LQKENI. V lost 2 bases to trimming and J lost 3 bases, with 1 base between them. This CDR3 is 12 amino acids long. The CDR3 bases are TGTGCCAGCTCACCAGACACCGGGGAGCTGTTTTTT. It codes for CASSPDTGELFF.

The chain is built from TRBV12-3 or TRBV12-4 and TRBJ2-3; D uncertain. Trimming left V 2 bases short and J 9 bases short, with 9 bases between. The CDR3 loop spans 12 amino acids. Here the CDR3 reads CASSLHIRTQYF. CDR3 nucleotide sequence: TGTGCCAGCAGTTTACATATCCGGACGCAGTATTTT.

The CDR3 region has the DNA TGCGCCAGCAGATCAGGGAAAAATGAGCAGTTCTTC. This sequence encodes CASRSGKNEQFF. The rearrangement uses TRBV10-2 and TRBJ2-1, with D perhaps matching TRBD1 (5 bases). The V and J ends lost 6 bases and 7 bases respectively, with 10 bases between them. Germline CDR1 reads WSHSY; CDR2 reads SAAADI. This CDR3 has 12 amino acids.